This TCR beta chain was identified during a study of shared clonotypes between healthy human individuals. About this clone itself: Its antigen is unknown.

Libraries were prepared by immunoSEQ multiplex PCR; TCRdb keeps only in-frame clonotypes and omits some of them. The sample consists of roughly 1,500,000 clones, 98% of them appearing once. General study results and limits: Sharing across four donors was seen in roughly 5% of naive CD4 clonotypes. The diversity represented, both genetic and in exposure history, was limited by few donors. At large depth, rarefaction still showed sorted-subset sequencing to be incomplete. Non-shared clonotypes displayed generation probabilities falling below those of clonotypes present in all four donors.

This CDR3 comprises 13 residues. Deletions cut 9 bases from V and 3 bases from J, with 11 bases between. Germline V gene lookup returns CDR1 LNHDA and CDR2 SQIVND (reference sequence). Sequenced material: naive CD4+ T cells sorted from blood. Indicated subset: CD45RA+ positively selected. This sequence was found in a man aged 25 to 40 in good health. The chain couples TRBV19 to TRBJ2-2; D perhaps matches TRBD2 (5 bases). CDR3 sequence reads: CASTTRHTGELFF. The CDR3 DNA is TGTGCCAGCACAACTAGGCACACCGGGGAGCTGTTTTTT.